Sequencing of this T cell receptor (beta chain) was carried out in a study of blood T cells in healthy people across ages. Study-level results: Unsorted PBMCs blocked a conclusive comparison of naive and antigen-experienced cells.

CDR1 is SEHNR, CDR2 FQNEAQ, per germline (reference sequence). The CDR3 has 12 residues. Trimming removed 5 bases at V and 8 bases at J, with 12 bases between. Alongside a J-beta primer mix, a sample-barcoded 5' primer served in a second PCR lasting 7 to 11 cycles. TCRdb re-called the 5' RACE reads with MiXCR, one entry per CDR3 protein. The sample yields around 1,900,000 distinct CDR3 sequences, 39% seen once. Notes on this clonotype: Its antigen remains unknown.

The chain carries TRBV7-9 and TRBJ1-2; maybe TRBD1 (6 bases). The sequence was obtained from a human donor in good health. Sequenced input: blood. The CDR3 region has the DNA TGTGCCAGCAGCCCCGAAGGGGGGGGCTACACCTTC. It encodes CASSPEGGGYTF.